The 23 T cell receptor beta chains below all came from one sample that was sequenced in a study of HIV-infected patients and healthy controls. MiXCR, applied by TCRdb to the 5' RACE reads, yields one record per CDR3 protein. Of 19,000 or so distinct CDR3 sequences in the sample, roughly 19% were seen once. Source material: CD8+ T cells from blood. Every receptor here comes from a human donor in good health.

With respect to this clonotype: A read error may explain this, as a much larger clone is one base away. J is TRBJ1-2 and V is TRBV11-2; 7 bases align to TRBD1. The junction had 4 bases not matched to a gene; V was cut back by 1 base and J by 5 bases. This CDR3 has 14 residues. CDR1 and CDR2 (germline): SGHAT, FQNNGV. The DNA for the CDR3 is TGTGCCAGCAGCTTAGGACAGGGAAGATATGGCTACACCTTC. Translating gives CASSLGQGRYGYTF.

This clonotype was seen many times. This chain joins TRBV29-1 and TRBJ1-2, with a possible D match to TRBD1 (6 bases). Germline CDR1 and CDR2: SQVTM and ANQGSEA. Trimming removed 7 bases at V and 6 bases at J, with 18 bases between. The CDR3 loop spans 13 amino acids. The CDR3 loop reads CSARSGGANGYTF. The CDR3 DNA is TGCAGCGCCCGAAGTGGGGGCGCGAATGGCTACACCTTC.

This sequence joins TRBV27 and TRBJ2-1; no reliable D call. Germline loops: CDR1 MNHEY, CDR2 SMNVEV (reference sequence). V lost 1 base and J lost 1, with 2 bases in between. This CDR3 region has 13 residues. The CDR3 sequence: CASSLFSYNEQFF. The CDR3 DNA is TGTGCCAGCAGTTTATTTTCCTACAATGAGCAGTTCTTC.

This clonotype was seen ten or more times. The chain carries TRBV6-6 and TRBJ2-7; D tentatively reads TRBD1 or TRBD2 (5 bases each). The CDR3 has 13 residues. The V end was cut by 5 bases, the J end by 7 bases, with 15 bases between. CDR1 is MNHNY and CDR2 is SVGAGI in the germline V gene (reference sequence). The CDR3 sequence is CASSPGNSGEQYF. The CDR3 DNA is TGTGCCAGCAGTCCCGGGAATTCAGGGGAGCAGTACTTC.

This clonotype is labeled large (0.1 to 1%). V and J are TRBV6-1 and TRBJ2-1, with 7 bases aligning to TRBD2. With V trimmed by 2 bases and J by 5 bases, 6 bases remained unmatched. CDR3 length: 15 amino acids. Germline V lookup: CDR1 MNHNS, CDR2 SASEGT. CDR3 nucleotide sequence: TGTGCCAGCAGTGAACTGGCGGGAGCGAACAATGAGCAGTTCTTC. Its protein is CASSELAGANNEQFF.

This clonotype was counted many times. This chain connects TRBV5-1 to TRBJ2-5; 8 bases are a match to TRBD2. Germline V gene lookup returns CDR1 SGHRS and CDR2 YFSETQ. CDR3 length: 16 residues. V dropped 1 base and J dropped 5; count of bases not matched to a gene: 10. This chain's CDR3 is CASSLYGRALRETQYF. In DNA, the CDR3 is TGCGCCAGCAGCTTGTACGGGAGGGCCCTCCGGGAGACCCAGTACTTC.

This sequence joins TRBV29-1 and TRBJ1-3, with D perhaps TRBD1 (5 bases). The CDR3 runs 15 residues. Germline-derived CDR1 and CDR2 are SQVTM and ANQGSEA. The V end was cut by 5 bases, the J end by 0 bases, with 14 bases between. CDR3 bases: TGCAGCGTTTTGGGGACTATAAGCTCTGGAAACACCATATATTTT. Residues: CSVLGTISSGNTIYF.

This clonotype has ten or more counts. The chain carries TRBV12-3 or TRBV12-4 and TRBJ1-3; a weak D match, TRBD1 (5 bases). The CDR3 contains 15 residues. V shed 4 bases and J shed 2 bases, with 12 bases lying between them. CDR3 loop: CASSYGTWAGNTIYF. The CDR3 DNA follows: TGTGCCAGCAGTTACGGGACCTGGGCTGGAAACACCATATATTTT.

The rearrangement links TRBV7-9 to TRBJ2-1; TRBD1 aligns across 7 bases. Trimming cost V 5 bases and J 1 base; bases outside gene matches: 17. This CDR3 has 19 residues. Looked up from germline, CDR1 is SEHNR and CDR2 is FQNEAQ (reference sequence). CDR3 protein: CASSRSQPDRERSYNEQFF. CDR3 nucleotide sequence: TGTGCCAGCAGCCGCAGCCAACCAGACAGGGAGCGGTCCTACAATGAGCAGTTCTTC.

This clonotype was detected ten times or more. The chain recombines TRBV6-5 with TRBJ1-6; TRBD1 matches at 7 bases. From germline, CDR1 is MNHEY and CDR2 SVGAGI. V shed 1 base, J shed 7 bases, and the junction held 4 bases outside the gene matches. The CDR3 runs 15 residues. CDR3 protein: CASSYLQGENSPLHF. CDR3 nucleotide sequence: TGTGCCAGCAGTTACTTGCAGGGGGAAAATTCACCCCTCCACTTT.

This clonotype has a count of ten or more. The chain is built from TRBV12-5 and TRBJ1-1, with D tentatively TRBD1 (5 bases). V dropped 1 base and J dropped 0 bases, with 6 bases sitting between them. Germline CDR1 LGHNT, CDR2 FRNRAP. This CDR3 spans 14 amino acids. For the CDR3, the DNA is TGTGCTAGTGGTTTGGGGGGCATGAACACTGAAGCTTTCTTT. It translates to CASGLGGMNTEAFF.

This clonotype was counted many times. This chain connects TRBV2 to TRBJ2-1, with D hard to call. This CDR3 is 12 amino acids long. Between the trimmed V and J ends, which lost 6 bases and 8 bases, there was a span of 11 bases. CDR1 and CDR2 (germline): SNHLY, FYNNEI. CDR3: CASRVAIDEQFF. CDR3 sequence (DNA): TGTGCCAGCAGGGTGGCGATCGATGAGCAGTTCTTC.

This clonotype was observed a handful of times. The rearrangement links TRBV29-1 to TRBJ2-7, with a tentative D call TRBD1 (5 bases). The CDR3 covers 15 residues. In germline, CDR1 is SQVTM, CDR2 ANQGSEA. Trimming pared 0 bases from V and 5 bases from J, leaving 17 bases between. CDR3 bases: TGCAGCGTTGAAGATAGACCTCAGGGATTCCACGAGCAGTACTTC. It specifies CSVEDRPQGFHEQYF.

This clonotype was recorded many times. The chain has TRBV6-6 and TRBJ1-1; D remains unclear. V lost 6 bases to trimming and J lost 2 bases, with 7 bases between them. Per germline, CDR1 MNHNY and CDR2 SVGAGI (reference sequence). This CDR3 has 12 amino acids. The CDR3 loop reads CASRGGNTEAFF. The CDR3 bases are TGTGCCAGCAGAGGAGGTAACACTGAAGCTTTCTTT.

The rearrangement joins TRBV5-1 to TRBJ1-1; D not resolved. The CDR3 is 17 amino acids. CDR1 and CDR2 from the germline V gene are SGHRS and YFSETQ. Trimming pared 1 base from V and 6 bases from J, leaving 22 bases between. CDR3 amino acids: CASSLYGTVVENSEAFF. The CDR3 region has the DNA TGCGCCAGCAGCTTGTATGGAACAGTCGTAGAAAACTCTGAAGCTTTCTTT.

The sample holds a few counts of this clonotype. This sequence joins TRBV7-9 and TRBJ2-7; D ambiguous. The CDR3 has 16 residues. Trimming left V 1 base short and J 3 bases short, with 16 bases between. Germline-derived CDR1 and CDR2 are SEHNR and FQNEAQ (reference sequence). In DNA form, the CDR3 reads TGTGCCAGCAGCTTAGATGCCGTCGAGACAAGCTACGAGCAGTACTTC. This sequence encodes CASSLDAVETSYEQYF.

V usage is TRBV20-1 and J usage is TRBJ1-2, with 9 bases matching TRBD1. Trimming at V came to 0 bases and at J to 4 bases, leaving 6 bases not matched to a gene. The CDR3 has 15 amino acids. Germline CDR1 and CDR2: DFQATT and SNEGSKA (reference sequence). CDR3 DNA: TGCAGTGCTAGAGACTGGGACAGGGTCTCCTATGGCTACACCTTC. This encodes CSARDWDRVSYGYTF.

In this sample, this clonotype turned up many times. The chain combines TRBV29-1 with TRBJ1-1, with D unclear. V shed 5 bases and J shed 0 bases, with 4 bases lying between them. The CDR3 has 11 residues. Germline V gene data show CDR1 as SQVTM and CDR2 as ANQGSEA. CDR3 region: CSVRVNTEAFF. CDR3 bases: TGCAGCGTTAGAGTGAACACTGAAGCTTTCTTT.

This chain joins TRBV20-1 and TRBJ2-7, with D perhaps being TRBD1 or TRBD2 (6 bases each). The CDR3 has 12 amino acids. Germline values: CDR1 DFQATT, CDR2 SNEGSKA (reference sequence). Trimming removed 3 bases from V and 6 bases from J, with 12 bases in between. The CDR3 protein is CSASLGGAEQYF. The CDR3 DNA is TGCAGTGCTAGCTTGGGGGGCGCCGAGCAGTACTTC.

The CDR3: CASSLPTGGPRDTQYF. CDR3 DNA: TGTGCCAGCAGCTTACCGACGGGAGGGCCGAGAGATACGCAGTATTTT. The chain employs TRBV11-3 and TRBJ2-3, with 8 bases that match TRBD2. From germline, CDR1 is SGHNT and CDR2 YENEEA. V lost 2 bases and J lost 5; bases outside the gene matches: 9. This CDR3 region has 16 residues.

By proportion, this clonotype is medium-sized. V and J are TRBV19 and TRBJ1-2, with 7 bases fitting TRBD1. CDR1 and CDR2 from the germline V gene are LNHDA and SQIVND (reference sequence). This CDR3 has 13 residues. V was pared by 6 bases and J by 3 bases, with 4 bases of the junction left unmatched. Here the CDR3 reads CASRMTGYYGYTF. CDR3 in DNA: TGTGCCAGTAGAATGACAGGGTACTATGGCTACACCTTC.

The rearrangement links TRBV12-3 or TRBV12-4 to TRBJ1-5; D call uncertain. Trimming took off 6 bases at V and 0 bases at J, with 9 bases between the two ends. CDR3 size: 14 residues. In nucleotides, the CDR3 is TGTGCCAGCAGCTCGCTACATAGCAATCAGCCCCAGCATTTT. Protein: CASSSLHSNQPQHF.

The chain couples TRBV27 to TRBJ2-1, with 11 nucleotides matching TRBD2. Trimming took 4 bases from V and 4 from J; bases not matched to a gene: 15. The CDR3 loop spans 19 amino acids. Germline CDR1 and CDR2: MNHEY and SMNVEV (reference sequence). CDR3 DNA: TGTGCCAGCAGTTCCTCAAAGCTAGCGGGGGGAGATATATACAATGAGCAGTTCTTC. Translating it yields CASSSSKLAGGDIYNEQFF.